The clone carrying this T cell receptor (beta chain) was observed a single time. This sample is part of a study of blood T cell repertoires in COVID-19. Assay: immunoSEQ multiplex PCR; the TCRdb copy retains only in-frame clones and omits some. Of 300,000 to 350,000 clones listed, roughly 90% are singletons. The sequence derives from a woman between 18 and 29 years old with acute COVID-19. The sequenced sample consisted of PBMCs or T cells enriched from blood (not recorded which).

The CDR3 protein is CASSFPDRATNYGYTF. The CDR3 bases are TGTGCCAGCAGTTTCCCGGACAGGGCAACTAACTATGGCTACACCTTC. This sequence joins TRBV28 and TRBJ1-2, with 8 bases aligning to TRBD1. The V gene's germline CDR1 is MDHEN and CDR2 SYDVKM. The CDR3 is 16 amino acids. Trimming cost V 3 bases and J 0 bases; bases outside gene matches: 6.